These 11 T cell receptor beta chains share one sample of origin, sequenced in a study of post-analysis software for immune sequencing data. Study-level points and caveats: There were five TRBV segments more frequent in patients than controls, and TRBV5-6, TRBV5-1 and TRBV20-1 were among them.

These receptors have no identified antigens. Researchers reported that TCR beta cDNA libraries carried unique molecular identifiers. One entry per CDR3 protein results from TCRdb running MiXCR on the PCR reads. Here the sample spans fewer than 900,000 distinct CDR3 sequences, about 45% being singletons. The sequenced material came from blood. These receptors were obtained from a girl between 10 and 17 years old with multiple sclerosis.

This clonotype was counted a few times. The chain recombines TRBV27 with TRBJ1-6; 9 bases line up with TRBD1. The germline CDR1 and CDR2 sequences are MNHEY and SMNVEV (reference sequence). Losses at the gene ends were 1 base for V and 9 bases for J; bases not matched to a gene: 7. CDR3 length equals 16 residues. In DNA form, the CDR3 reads TGTGCCAGCAGTTTATTTGGGACAGGGAGGAGTTCACCCCTCCACTTT. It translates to CASSLFGTGRSSPLHF.

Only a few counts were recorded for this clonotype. The CDR3, as DNA: TGTGCCAGCAGAACTAGACAGGGACTGGATCTTCAGTACTTC. Translating it yields CASRTRQGLDLQYF. The chain is built from TRBV6-6 and TRBJ2-4; a weak D match, TRBD1 (7 bases). Germline V lookup: CDR1 MNHNY, CDR2 SVGAGI (reference sequence). V gave up 6 bases and J gave up 11 bases, with 20 bases separating them. The CDR3 has 14 residues.

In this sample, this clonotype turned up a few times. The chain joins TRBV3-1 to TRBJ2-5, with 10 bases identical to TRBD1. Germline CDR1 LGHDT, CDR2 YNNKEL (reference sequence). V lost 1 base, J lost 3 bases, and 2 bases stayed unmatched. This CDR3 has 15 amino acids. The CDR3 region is CASSQATGGEETQYF. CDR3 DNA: TGTGCCAGCAGCCAAGCGACAGGGGGCGAAGAGACCCAGTACTTC.

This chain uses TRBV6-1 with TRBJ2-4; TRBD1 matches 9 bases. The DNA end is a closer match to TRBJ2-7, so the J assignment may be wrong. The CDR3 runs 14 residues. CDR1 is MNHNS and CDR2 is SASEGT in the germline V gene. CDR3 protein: CASKRGQGSHEQYF. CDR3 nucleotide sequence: TGTGCCAGCAAGAGGGGACAGGGATCCCACGAGCAGTACTTC.

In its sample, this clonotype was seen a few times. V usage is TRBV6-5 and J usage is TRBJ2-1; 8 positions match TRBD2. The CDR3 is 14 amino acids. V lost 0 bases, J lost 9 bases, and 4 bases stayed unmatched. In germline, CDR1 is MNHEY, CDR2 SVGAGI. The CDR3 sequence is CASSYSGLVSEQFF. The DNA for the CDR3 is TGTGCCAGCAGTTACTCGGGACTAGTATCTGAGCAGTTCTTC.

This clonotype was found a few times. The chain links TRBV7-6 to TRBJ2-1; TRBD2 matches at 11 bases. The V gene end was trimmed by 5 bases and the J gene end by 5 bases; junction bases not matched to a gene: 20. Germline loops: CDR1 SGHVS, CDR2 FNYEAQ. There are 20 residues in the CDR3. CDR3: CASSARGLAGGRRTDNEQFF. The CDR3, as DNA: TGTGCCAGCAGCGCACGGGGGCTAGCGGGAGGTCGGAGGACCGACAATGAGCAGTTCTTC. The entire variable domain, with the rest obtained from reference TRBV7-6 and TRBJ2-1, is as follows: GAGVSQSPRYKVTKRGQDVALRCDPISGHVSLYWYRQALGQGPEFLTYFNYEAQQDKSGLPNDRFSAERPEGSISTLTIQRTEQRDSAMYRCASSARGLAGGRRTDNEQFFGPGTRLTVL.

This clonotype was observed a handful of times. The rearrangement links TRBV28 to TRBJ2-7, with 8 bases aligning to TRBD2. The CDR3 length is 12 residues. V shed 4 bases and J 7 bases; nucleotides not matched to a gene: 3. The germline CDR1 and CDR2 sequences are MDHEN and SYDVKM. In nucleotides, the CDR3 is TGTGCCAGCAGTTCGGGACTAGAGGAGCAGTACTTC. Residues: CASSSGLEEQYF.

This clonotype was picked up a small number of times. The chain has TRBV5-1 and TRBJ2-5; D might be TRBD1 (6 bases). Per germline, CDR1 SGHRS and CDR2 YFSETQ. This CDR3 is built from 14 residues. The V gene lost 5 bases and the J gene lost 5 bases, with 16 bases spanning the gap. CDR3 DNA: TGCGCCAGCAGTCAGGCCACAGGGCGCGAGACCCAGTACTTC. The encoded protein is CASSQATGRETQYF.

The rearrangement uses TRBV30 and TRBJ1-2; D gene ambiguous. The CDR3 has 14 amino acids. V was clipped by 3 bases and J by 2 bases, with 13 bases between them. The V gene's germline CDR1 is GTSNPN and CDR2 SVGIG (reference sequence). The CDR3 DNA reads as TGTGCCTGGAGGCGGGTCCCTTCCAACTATGGCTACACCTTC. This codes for CAWRRVPSNYGYTF.

The CDR3 region is CASSIYIGDTQYF. The CDR3 region has the DNA TGTGCCAGCAGCATATACATTGGAGATACGCAGTATTTT. The rearrangement uses TRBV7-6 and TRBJ2-3, with D unresolved. The CDR3 consists of 13 residues. Germline-derived CDR1 and CDR2 are SGHVS and FNYEAQ. With 5 bases removed from V and 5 bases from J, the gap between germline ends came to 11 bases.

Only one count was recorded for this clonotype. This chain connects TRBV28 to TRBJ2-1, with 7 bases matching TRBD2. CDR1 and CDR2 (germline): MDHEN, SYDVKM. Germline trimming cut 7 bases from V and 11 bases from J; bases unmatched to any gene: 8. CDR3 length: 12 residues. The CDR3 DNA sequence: TGTGCCAGCAAAGGGGTCGGGACTAAGCAGTTCTTC. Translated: CASKGVGTKQFF.